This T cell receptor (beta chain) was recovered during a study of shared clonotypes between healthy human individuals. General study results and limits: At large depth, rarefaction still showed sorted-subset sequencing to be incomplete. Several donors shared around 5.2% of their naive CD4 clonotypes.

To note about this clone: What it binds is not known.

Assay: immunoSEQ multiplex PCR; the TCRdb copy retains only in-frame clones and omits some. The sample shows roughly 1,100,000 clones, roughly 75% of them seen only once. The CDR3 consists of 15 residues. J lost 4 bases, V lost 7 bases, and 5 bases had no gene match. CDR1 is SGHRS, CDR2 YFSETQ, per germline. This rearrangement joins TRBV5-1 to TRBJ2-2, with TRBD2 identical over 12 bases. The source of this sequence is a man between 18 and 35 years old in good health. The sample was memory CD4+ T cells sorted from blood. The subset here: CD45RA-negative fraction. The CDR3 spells CASHGLAGFTGELFF. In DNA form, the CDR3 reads TGCGCCAGCCACGGACTAGCGGGGTTCACCGGGGAGCTGTTTTTT.